Presented here are 16 T cell receptor beta chains from one specimen sequenced in a study of CD8 T cells in Susac syndrome. Random-hexamer reverse transcription was applied to about 0.45 to 1 ug RNA. TCRdb passed the immunoSEQ multiplex PCR reads through MiXCR, listing each CDR3 protein once. The data contain about 150,000 distinct CDR3 sequences, 94% of them singletons. Sequencing was done on a sample of CD8+ T cells from PBMCs. The receptor set was obtained from a human donor with multiple sclerosis.

The chain combines TRBV5-1 with TRBJ2-1; no clear D. The germline V gene has CDR1 SGHRS and CDR2 YFSETQ. Trimming removed 0 bases at V and 10 bases at J, with 11 bases between. The CDR3 extends over 13 amino acids. CDR3 in amino acids: CASSLGPEVEQFF. The CDR3 DNA reads TGCGCCAGCAGCTTGGGACCCGAGGTGGAGCAGTTCTTC.

The rearrangement joins TRBV12-3 or TRBV12-4 to TRBJ2-3; D might be TRBD2 (6 bases). This CDR3 comprises 14 residues. Trimming shortened V by 5 bases and J by 11 bases, and 20 bases separated the two germline ends. The CDR3 nucleotides are TGTGCCAGCAGTCCTTCCACCCTAGCGTTGGGGCAGTATTTT. Protein product: CASSPSTLALGQYF.

This chain joins TRBV7-3 and TRBJ2-1, with 7 bases aligning to TRBD1. The trim removed 9 bases at V and 7 bases at J, leaving 12 bases unmatched. The germline CDR1 and CDR2 sequences are SGHTA and FQGTGA. The length of the CDR3 is 14 residues. CDR3 DNA sequence: TGTGCCAGGGGGAAGGACAGGAGGTTTAATGAGCAGTTCTTC. Its translation is CARGKDRRFNEQFF.

This chain links TRBV9 with TRBJ2-1; 7 positions match TRBD1. Per germline, CDR1 SGDLS and CDR2 YYNGEE. Trimming removed 3 bases from V and 8 bases from J; junction bases left unmatched: 5. This CDR3 contains 13 residues. DNA of the CDR3: TGTGCCAGCAGCGGACGACAGGGCCATGAGCAGTTCTTC. Encoded protein: CASSGRQGHEQFF.

The chain is built from TRBV7-6 and TRBJ2-1; no clear D. Looked up from germline, CDR1 is SGHVS and CDR2 is FNYEAQ. CDR3 size: 12 residues. Trimming shortened V by 2 bases and J by 6 bases, and 5 bases separated the two germline ends. The CDR3 DNA reads as TGTGCCAGCAGCTTACTCGCCAATGAGCAGTTCTTC. Amino acids: CASSLLANEQFF.

CDR3 in amino acids: CASSPRRGFLNTEAFF. CDR3 nucleotides: TGTGCCAGCTCACCACGGCGGGGATTTCTGAACACTGAAGCTTTCTTT. The chain links TRBV18 to TRBJ1-1, with unresolved D. Trimming pared 1 base from V and 0 bases from J, leaving 12 bases between. The germline V gene has CDR1 KGHSH and CDR2 LQKENI. This CDR3 contains 16 residues.

The chain has TRBV15 and TRBJ1-6, with 9 bases matching TRBD1. This CDR3 is built from 16 residues. CDR1 and CDR2 (germline): LNHNV, YYDKDF (reference sequence). V was pared by 0 bases and J by 7 bases, with 4 bases of the junction left unmatched. The CDR3 region is CATSREGTGINSPLHF. The CDR3 DNA is TGTGCCACCAGCAGAGAAGGGACAGGGATAAATTCACCCCTCCACTTT.

V usage is TRBV12-3 or TRBV12-4 and J usage is TRBJ1-1; no clear D gene. Trimming removed 8 bases at V and 7 bases at J, with 14 bases between. The CDR3 runs to 12 residues. CDR3 region: CASRNGVVEAFF. CDR3 in DNA: TGTGCCAGCCGAAATGGGGTCGTTGAAGCTTTCTTT.

In DNA, the CDR3 is TGTGCCAGCAGTCCCGAGGGGGCAGCCGGTCAAGAGACCCAGTACTTC. Translation gives CASSPEGAAGQETQYF. The V and J genes are TRBV27 and TRBJ2-5; TRBD1 agrees at 7 bases. The CDR3 spans 16 residues. V shed 5 bases and J 2 bases; nucleotides not matched to a gene: 11. The germline V gene has CDR1 MNHEY and CDR2 SMNVEV (reference sequence).

The J gene is TRBJ2-5, the V gene TRBV28, with 8 bases identical to TRBD2. This CDR3 comprises 14 residues. Losses at the gene ends were 6 bases for V and 0 bases for J; bases not matched to a gene: 3. The germline V gene has CDR1 MDHEN and CDR2 SYDVKM. In DNA form, the CDR3 reads TGTGCCAGCAGCATGACTAGCGACCAAGAGACCCAGTACTTC. Protein product: CASSMTSDQETQYF.

The V and J genes are TRBV20-1 and TRBJ2-5; D is undetermined. V lost 0 bases to trimming and J lost 5 bases, with 19 bases between them. CDR3 size: 16 residues. Germline V lookup: CDR1 DFQATT, CDR2 SNEGSKA (reference sequence). CDR3 amino acids: CSARDWGWVPGETQYF. For the CDR3, the DNA is TGCAGTGCTAGAGATTGGGGTTGGGTCCCGGGCGAGACCCAGTACTTC.

The rearrangement joins TRBV6-2 or TRBV6-3 to TRBJ1-6, with D maybe TRBD1 (6 bases). Germline values: CDR1 MNHEY, CDR2 SVGEGT. This CDR3 is 14 amino acids long. V was cut by 6 bases and J by 7 bases, with 13 bases left in between. The CDR3, as DNA: TGTGCCAGCAGACAGGGACTCCGAAATTCACCCCTCCACTTT. Its translation: CASRQGLRNSPLHF.

V gene TRBV3-1 combines with J gene TRBJ2-5; D might be TRBD1 (5 bases). Germline-derived CDR1 and CDR2 are LGHDT and YNNKEL (reference sequence). V shed 1 base and J shed 5 bases, with 14 bases lying between them. The CDR3 loop spans 15 amino acids. CDR3 nucleotide sequence: TGTGCCAGCAGCCAAGGATCGACAGCCAGGGAGACCCAGTACTTC. Residues: CASSQGSTARETQYF.

This chain joins TRBV30 and TRBJ1-6, with D unresolved. The germline CDR1 and CDR2 sequences are GTSNPN and SVGIG (reference sequence). Trimming cost V 2 bases and J 5 bases, with 10 bases left between them. CDR3 length equals 14 residues. CDR3 region: CAWSTENNNSPLHF. CDR3 coding DNA: TGTGCCTGGAGTACAGAAAATAATAATTCACCCCTCCACTTT.

V usage is TRBV5-1 and J usage is TRBJ2-7, with 11 bases aligning to TRBD1. The CDR3 spans 15 residues. Germline CDR1 is SGHRS and CDR2 is YFSETQ. The junction had 6 bases not matched to a gene; V was cut back by 4 bases and J by 3 bases. CDR3 residues: CASSLGQGAVYEQYF. CDR3 in DNA: TGCGCCAGCAGCCTCGGACAGGGGGCCGTCTACGAGCAGTACTTC.

The table lists this clonotype with a few counts. The chain has TRBV9 and TRBJ2-3; no reliable D call. CDR1 and CDR2 from the germline V gene are SGDLS and YYNGEE. V lost 0 bases to trimming and J lost 2 bases, with 4 bases between them. This CDR3 is built from 13 residues. The CDR3 loop is CASSVVSTDTQYF. The CDR3 nucleotides read TGTGCCAGCAGCGTAGTCTCCACAGATACGCAGTATTTT.